The present T cell receptor (beta chain) was sequenced within a study of T cell repertoires in cytomegalovirus infection. The CDR3 loop spans 15 amino acids. V gave up 4 bases and J gave up 3 bases, with 13 bases separating them. Germline values: CDR1 LNHDA, CDR2 SQIVND (reference sequence). At least ten counts were recorded for this clonotype. TCRdb ran MiXCR on the reads and lists one entry per CDR3 protein. The table lists approximately 150,000 distinct CDR3 sequences, about 6.5% of them singletons. Material for sequencing was PBMCs. The chain is built from TRBV19 and TRBJ2-1, with D possibly matching TRBD1 (5 bases). This clonotype was sampled from a human donor in good health (CMV status not recorded). Some clones in this sample may be carry-over from other donors' samples. The CDR3 bases are TGTGCCAGTAGTAGCAGGAGCCAGGGCTACAATGAGCAGTTCTTC. This encodes CASSSRSQGYNEQFF.